This T cell receptor beta chain was recorded in a study of blood T cell repertoires in COVID-19. About the study: Both acute and convalescent COVID-19 samples were obtained from the United States, Italy and Spain. The cDNA or gDNA used as material had been derived from T cells, B-cell-depleted T cells, or PBMCs.

As processed by the authors: Reference gene primer amplification in the assay estimated nucleated cell counts. Generated by immunoSEQ multiplex PCR, the TCRdb table keeps only in-frame clones and is missing some. That table furnishes V, J and clone size, whereas the DNA furnished D and trimming. The sample includes some 170,000 clones, approximately 85% seen only once; the top ten take 11%. The CDR3 is made up of 15 amino acids. Germline V CDR1 and CDR2: SSHAT, FNYEAQ (reference sequence). Trimming pared 5 bases from V and 4 bases from J, leaving 14 bases between. The chain couples TRBV7-7 to TRBJ2-2, with D perhaps matching TRBD2 (7 bases). The material sequenced was peripheral blood. This sequence was found in a man aged 60-69 years with active or convalescent COVID-19. The CDR3 sequence: CASSPTGGGTGELFF. The CDR3 DNA sequence: TGTGCCAGCAGCCCCACGGGGGGCGGCACCGGGGAGCTGTTTTTT. The entire variable domain, with the rest obtained from reference TRBV7-7 and TRBJ2-2, is as follows: GAGVSQSPRYKVTKRGQDVTLRCDPISSHATLYWYQQALGQGPEFLTYFNYEAQPDKSGLPSDRFSAERPEGSISTLTIQRTEQRDSAMYRCASSPTGGGTGELFFGEGSRLTVL.